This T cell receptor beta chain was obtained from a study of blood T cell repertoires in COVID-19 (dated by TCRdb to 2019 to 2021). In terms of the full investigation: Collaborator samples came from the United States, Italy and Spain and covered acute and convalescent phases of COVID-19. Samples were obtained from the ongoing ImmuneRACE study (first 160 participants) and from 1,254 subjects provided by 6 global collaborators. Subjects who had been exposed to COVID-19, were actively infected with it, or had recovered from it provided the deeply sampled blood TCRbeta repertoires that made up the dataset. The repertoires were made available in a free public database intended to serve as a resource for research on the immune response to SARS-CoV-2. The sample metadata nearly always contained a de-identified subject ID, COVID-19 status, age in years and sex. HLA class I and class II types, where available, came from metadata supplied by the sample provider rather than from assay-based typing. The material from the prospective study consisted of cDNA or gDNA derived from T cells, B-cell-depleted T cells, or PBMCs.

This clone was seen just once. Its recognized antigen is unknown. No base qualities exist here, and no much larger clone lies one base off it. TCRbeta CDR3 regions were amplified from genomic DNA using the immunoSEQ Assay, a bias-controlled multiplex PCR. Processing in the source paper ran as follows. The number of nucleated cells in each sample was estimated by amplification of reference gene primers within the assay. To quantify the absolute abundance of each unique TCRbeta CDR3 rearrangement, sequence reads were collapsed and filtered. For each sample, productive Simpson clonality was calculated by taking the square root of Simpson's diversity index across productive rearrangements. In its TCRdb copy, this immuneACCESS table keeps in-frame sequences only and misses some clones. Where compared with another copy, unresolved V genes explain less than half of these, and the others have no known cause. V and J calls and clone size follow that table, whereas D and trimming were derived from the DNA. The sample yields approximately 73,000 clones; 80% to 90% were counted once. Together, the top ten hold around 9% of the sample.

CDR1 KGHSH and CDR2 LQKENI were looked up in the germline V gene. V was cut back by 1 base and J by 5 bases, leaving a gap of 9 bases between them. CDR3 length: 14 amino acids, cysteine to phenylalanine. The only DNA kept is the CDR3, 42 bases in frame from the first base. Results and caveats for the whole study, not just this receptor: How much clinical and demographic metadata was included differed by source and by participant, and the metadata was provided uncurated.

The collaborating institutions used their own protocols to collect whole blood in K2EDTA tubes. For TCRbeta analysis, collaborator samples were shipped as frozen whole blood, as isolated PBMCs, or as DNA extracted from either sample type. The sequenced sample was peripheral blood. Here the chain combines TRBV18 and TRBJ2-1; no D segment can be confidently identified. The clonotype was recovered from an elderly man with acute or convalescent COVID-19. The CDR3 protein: CASSPRNGDNEQFF. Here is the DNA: TGTGCCAGCTCACCACGGAACGGAGACAATGAGCAGTTCTTC. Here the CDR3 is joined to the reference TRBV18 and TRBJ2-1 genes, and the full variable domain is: NAGVMQNPRHLVRRRGQEARLRCSPMKGHSHVYWYRQLPEEGLKFMVYLQKENIIDESGMPKERFSAEFPKEGPSILRIQQVVRGDSAAYFCASSPRNGDNEQFFGPGTRLTVL.